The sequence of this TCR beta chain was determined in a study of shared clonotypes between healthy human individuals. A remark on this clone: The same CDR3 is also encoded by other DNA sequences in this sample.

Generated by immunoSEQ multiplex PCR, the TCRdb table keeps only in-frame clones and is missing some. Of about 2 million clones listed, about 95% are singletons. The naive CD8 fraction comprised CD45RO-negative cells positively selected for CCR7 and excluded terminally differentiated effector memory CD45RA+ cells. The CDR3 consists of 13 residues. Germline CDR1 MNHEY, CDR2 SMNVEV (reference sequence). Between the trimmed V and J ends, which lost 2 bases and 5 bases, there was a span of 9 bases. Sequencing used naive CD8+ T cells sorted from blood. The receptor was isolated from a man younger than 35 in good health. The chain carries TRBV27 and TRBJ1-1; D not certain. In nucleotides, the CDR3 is TGTGCCAGCAGTTTAGGGAGAGGAACTGAAGCTTTCTTT. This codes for CASSLGRGTEAFF.